This T cell receptor (beta chain) is from a study of cytotoxic CD8 clonotypes in ibrutinib-treated CLL. Investigators sought sequencing depths of between 1 in 200,000 and 1 in 1 million T cells. Assay: immunoSEQ multiplex PCR; the TCRdb copy retains only in-frame clones and omits some. The sample has about 150,000 clones, roughly 76% seen once. Between the trimmed V and J ends, which lost 5 bases and 3 bases, there was a span of 14 bases. This CDR3 is built from 14 residues. Germline lookup yields CDR1 MDHEN and CDR2 SYDVKM. The specimen was PBMCs, collected after 24 months of ibrutinib treatment. The source is a human donor with chronic lymphocytic leukemia. V gene TRBV28 combines with J gene TRBJ2-7; TRBD2 is a possible D gene (5 bases). The CDR3 reads CASSTPTGSYEQYF. The CDR3 nucleotides are TGTGCCAGCAGTACCCCTACGGGGAGCTACGAGCAGTACTTC.